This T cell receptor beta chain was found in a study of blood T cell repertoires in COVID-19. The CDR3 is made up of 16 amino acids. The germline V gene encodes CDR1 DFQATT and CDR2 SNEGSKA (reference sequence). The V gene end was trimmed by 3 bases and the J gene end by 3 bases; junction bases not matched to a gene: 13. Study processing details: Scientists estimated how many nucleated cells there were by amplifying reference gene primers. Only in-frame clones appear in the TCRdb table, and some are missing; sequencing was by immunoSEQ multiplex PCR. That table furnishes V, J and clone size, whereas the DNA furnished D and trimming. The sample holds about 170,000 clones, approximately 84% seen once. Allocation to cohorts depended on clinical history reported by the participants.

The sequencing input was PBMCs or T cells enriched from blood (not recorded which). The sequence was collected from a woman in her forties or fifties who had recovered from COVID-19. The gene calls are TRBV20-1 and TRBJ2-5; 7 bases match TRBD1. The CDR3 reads CSASQPPRTGKETQYF. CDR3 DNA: TGCAGTGCTAGTCAACCCCCCCGGACAGGAAAAGAGACCCAGTACTTC.